What follows are 28 T cell receptor beta chains derived from one specimen sequenced in a study of OX40 agonist ivuxolimab in advanced cancers. The data were produced by immunoSEQ multiplex PCR, yet TCRdb's version contains in-frame clones alone and is incomplete. The table includes roughly 62,000 clones, around 84% detected once. Sequenced here: CD4+ or CD8+ T cells sorted from blood, sampled in a trial of the OX40 agonist ivuxolimab. The receptors here all came from an adult with an advanced solid tumor such as melanoma, head and neck, liver or kidney cancer.

This clone has only one observation. The J gene is TRBJ1-4, the V gene TRBV2; 7 bases match TRBD1. Unmatched junction bases numbered 13, after V lost 4 bases and J lost 5 bases. This CDR3 has 17 residues. Germline assignment: CDR1 SNHLY and CDR2 FYNNEI. CDR3 sequence: CASSGGRGIGANEKLFF. As DNA, the CDR3 is TGTGCCAGCAGTGGGGGCAGGGGGATTGGAGCGAATGAAAAACTGTTTTTT.

This chain uses TRBV29-1 with TRBJ1-2; 7 nucleotides agree with TRBD1. Germline CDR1 SQVTM, CDR2 ANQGSEA. The CDR3 has 13 amino acids. The J segment lost 3 bases and the V segment lost 5 bases, leaving 6 bases of the junction unmatched. CDR3 DNA sequence: TGCAGCGTTATCTGGGACAGTTACTATGGCTACACCTTC. Protein sequence: CSVIWDSYYGYTF.

The chain combines TRBV6-1 with TRBJ1-5; no clear D. The length of the CDR3 is 16 residues. Germline lookup yields CDR1 MNHNS and CDR2 SASEGT. Trimming took 1 base from V and 0 from J, leaving 10 bases between them. This CDR3 is CASSEGSAVSNQPQHF. The CDR3 nucleotides are TGTGCCAGCAGTGAAGGTTCGGCAGTTAGCAATCAGCCCCAGCATTTT.

The V call is TRBV5-6, the J call TRBJ2-5; 11 nucleotides agree with TRBD2. Germline CDR1 SGHDT, CDR2 YYEEEE. The length of the CDR3 is 16 residues. The junction had 10 bases not matched to a gene; V was cut back by 4 bases and J by 5 bases. As DNA, the CDR3 is TGTGCCAGCAGCGATGATACTAGCGGGAGAGTGGAGACCCAGTACTTC. It codes for CASSDDTSGRVETQYF.

The chain has TRBV11-2 and TRBJ2-1, with D tentatively TRBD1 or TRBD2 (6 bases each). This CDR3 has 17 residues. Germline V gene lookup returns CDR1 SGHAT and CDR2 FQNNGV. V lost 1 base, J lost 2 bases, and 15 bases lay in between. The CDR3 coding sequence is TGTGCCAGCAGCTTAGTGGCTCCGCGGGACACCTACAATGAGCAGTTCTTC. Protein sequence: CASSLVAPRDTYNEQFF. Variable domain in full (rest from reference TRBV11-2 and TRBJ2-1): EAGVAQSPRYKIIEKRQSVAFWCNPISGHATLYWYQQILGQGPKLLIQFQNNGVVDDSQLPKDRFSAERLKGVDSTLKIQPAKLEDSAVYLCASSLVAPRDTYNEQFFGPGTRLTVL.

The rearrangement joins TRBV7-2 to TRBJ2-5; D is unclear. The J call may be faulty, since TRBJ2-7 better matches the DNA end. The germline CDR1 and CDR2 sequences are SGHTA and FQGNSA. The CDR3 sequence is 12 residues long. The CDR3 reads CASSPTDYEQYF. Written as DNA, the CDR3 is TGTGCCAGCAGCCCGACCGACTACGAGCAGTACTTC.

The chain links TRBV9 to TRBJ2-7; D is tentatively TRBD1 or TRBD2 (6 bases each). CDR1 is SGDLS and CDR2 is YYNGEE in the germline V gene. This CDR3 is 14 amino acids long. The V end lost 2 bases, the J end lost 2 bases, and 11 bases lay between the germline ends. CDR3 sequence (DNA): TGTGCCAGCAGCGTCGAGGGGGAGGCCTACGAGCAGTACTTC. Its translation is CASSVEGEAYEQYF. The whole variable domain, remainder taken from reference TRBV9 and TRBJ2-7, is DSGVTQTPKHLITATGQRVTLRCSPRSGDLSVYWYQQSLDQGLQFLIQYYNGEERAKGNILERFSAQQFPDLHSELNLSSLELGDSALYFCASSVEGEAYEQYFGPGTRLTVT.

The chain links TRBV28 to TRBJ1-2; TRBD1 matches 9 bases. Trimming took 4 bases from V and 3 from J; bases not matched to a gene: 3. Germline CDR1 and CDR2: MDHEN and SYDVKM. The CDR3 totals 14 residues. CDR3: CASSSGQGHYGYTF. DNA of the CDR3: TGTGCCAGCAGTTCCGGACAGGGGCACTATGGCTACACCTTC.

The V call is TRBV6-6, the J call TRBJ1-1, with D perhaps matching TRBD1 (6 bases). This CDR3 spans 15 amino acids. Trimming shortened V by 6 bases and J by 1 base, and 15 bases separated the two germline ends. Germline CDR1 and CDR2: MNHNY and SVGAGI (reference sequence). Here the CDR3 reads CASRTQGGGNTEAFF. The CDR3 DNA reads as TGTGCCAGCAGGACGCAGGGAGGGGGGAACACTGAAGCTTTCTTT.

This clone appeared once. This chain links TRBV9 with TRBJ2-2; TRBD2 matches at 9 bases. Germline loops: CDR1 SGDLS, CDR2 YYNGEE. V dropped 0 bases and J dropped 4; count of bases not matched to a gene: 7. There are 17 residues in the CDR3. In nucleotides, the CDR3 is TGTGCCAGCAGCGTAGCCGCTAGCGGGGAATTCACCGGGGAGCTGTTTTTT. Translated: CASSVAASGEFTGELFF.

This clone was seen once. V is TRBV19 and J is TRBJ2-5; D might be TRBD1 or TRBD2, each matching 5 bases. The assigned J gene may be wrong: the sequence end matches TRBJ2-7 better. This CDR3 contains 15 residues. Germline CDR1 LNHDA, CDR2 SQIVND (reference sequence). The CDR3: CASSKTGDVGDEQYF. In DNA form, the CDR3 reads TGTGCCAGTAGCAAAACCGGGGACGTCGGGGACGAGCAGTACTTC.

This clone was detected only a few times. The chain has TRBV13 and TRBJ2-7, with TRBD2 matching 9 bases. The CDR3 is 16 amino acids. The germline CDR1 and CDR2 sequences are PRHDT and FYEKMQ (reference sequence). The J segment lost 1 base and the V segment lost 5 bases, leaving 9 bases of the junction unmatched. CDR3: CASSTPRAGGSYEQYF. CDR3 sequence (DNA): TGTGCCAGCAGCACCCCGAGAGCGGGAGGTTCCTACGAGCAGTACTTC.

This chain joins TRBV7-9 and TRBJ2-3; 9 positions match TRBD2. CDR1 and CDR2 (germline): SEHNR, FQNEAQ (reference sequence). The CDR3 runs 15 residues. Germline trimming cut 5 bases from V and 3 bases from J; bases unmatched to any gene: 6. The CDR3 DNA follows: TGTGCCAGCAGCCGAGGACTAGCGTCGACAGATACGCAGTATTTT. As protein: CASSRGLASTDTQYF.

This clone was counted a single time. The J gene is TRBJ1-5, the V gene TRBV9, with a possible D match to TRBD1 (6 bases). CDR1 SGDLS and CDR2 YYNGEE come from the germline V gene. This CDR3 has 15 amino acids. V shed 3 bases and J shed 10 bases, with 20 bases lying between them. The chain's CDR3 is CASSANGQSGFPQHF. CDR3 sequence (DNA): TGTGCCAGCAGCGCCAACGGACAGTCGGGATTTCCCCAGCATTTT.

The gene calls are TRBV6-4 and TRBJ2-3; D perhaps matches TRBD1 (6 bases). V gave up 6 bases and J gave up 0 bases, with 13 bases separating them. The CDR3 covers 15 residues. Germline loops: CDR1 MRHNA, CDR2 SNTAGT. The CDR3 bases are TGTGCCAGCAGCCTGACAGGAGTTAGCACAGATACGCAGTATTTT. Amino acids: CASSLTGVSTDTQYF.

This chain uses TRBV10-1 with TRBJ2-7, with a weak D call TRBD1 (5 bases). The germline CDR1 and CDR2 sequences are WNHNN and SYGVQD (reference sequence). V was trimmed by 6 bases and J by 6 bases, leaving 15 bases between them. The CDR3 runs 13 residues. The chain's CDR3 is CASRSQGSGEQYF. The CDR3 DNA is TGCGCCAGCAGAAGCCAGGGTTCGGGCGAGCAGTACTTC.

This rearrangement joins TRBV6-1 to TRBJ2-7, with a weak D call TRBD2 (5 bases). The V gene's germline CDR1 is MNHNS and CDR2 SASEGT. Deletions cut 1 base from V and 4 bases from J, with 14 bases between. The CDR3 runs to 15 residues. DNA of the CDR3: TGTGCCAGCAGTGAAGGGTTTGAGGGTAGGTACGAGCAGTACTTC. This gives the protein CASSEGFEGRYEQYF.

This chain connects TRBV4-1 to TRBJ1-5; no reliable D call. CDR3 length: 14 residues. Germline assignment: CDR1 MGHRA and CDR2 YSYEKL. The V gene lost 9 bases and the J gene lost 1 base, with 13 bases spanning the gap. The CDR3 bases are TGCGCCAGAAACCGGGTTGGCAGCAATCAGCCCCAGCATTTT. Protein: CARNRVGSNQPQHF.

The chain links TRBV27 to TRBJ1-1; TRBD1 might be the D (5 bases). V lost 2 bases to trimming and J lost 3 bases, with 13 bases between them. Germline V CDR1 and CDR2: MNHEY, SMNVEV (reference sequence). The CDR3 length is 15 residues. The CDR3, as DNA: TGTGCCAGCAGTTTACGGGGAGGGGTGTACACTGAAGCTTTCTTT. Protein sequence: CASSLRGGVYTEAFF.

J is TRBJ2-7 and V is TRBV11-1, with D perhaps matching TRBD2 (6 bases). V was pared by 7 bases and J by 0 bases, with 16 bases between. Germline CDR1 SGHAT, CDR2 FQDESV (reference sequence). This CDR3 comprises 15 residues. The CDR3 coding sequence is TGTGCCAGCACCCGGTCGGCGGGGATCTCCTACGAGCAGTACTTC. Its translation: CASTRSAGISYEQYF. Together with reference TRBV11-1 and TRBJ2-7, the CDR3 gives the full variable domain: EAEVAQSPRYKITEKSQAVAFWCDPISGHATLYWYRQILGQGPELLVQFQDESVVDDSQLPKDRFSAERLKGVDSTLKIQPAELGDSAMYLCASTRSAGISYEQYFGPGTRLTVT.

The chain combines TRBV25-1 with TRBJ1-1; 8 nucleotides align to TRBD1. With 7 bases clipped from V and 5 bases from J, the junction kept 6 bases outside the gene matches. CDR1 is MGHDK, CDR2 SYGVNS, per germline. This CDR3 has 13 amino acids. The CDR3 nucleotides read TGTGCCAGCACGGACAGGGCGACTACTGAAGCTTTCTTT. Translating it yields CASTDRATTEAFF.

This clone came up a few times. The chain employs TRBV4-1 and TRBJ2-2, with D tentatively TRBD1 or TRBD2 (7 bases each). This CDR3 has 18 amino acids. Germline V gives CDR1 MGHRA, CDR2 YSYEKL. Trimming cost V 0 bases and J 6 bases, with 20 bases left between them. The CDR3 nucleotides are TGCGCCAGCAGCCAAGACCAGGGGAGGGGGCGTTGGTCCGGGGAGCTGTTTTTT. This translates into CASSQDQGRGRWSGELFF.

V usage is TRBV6-5 and J usage is TRBJ2-7; tentative D call: TRBD1 (6 bases). The length of the CDR3 is 13 residues. The V and J ends lost 6 bases and 3 bases respectively, with 12 bases between them. The germline CDR1 and CDR2 sequences are MNHEY and SVGAGI. In nucleotides, the CDR3 is TGTGCCAGCAGGACCACAGGGAACTACGAGCAGTACTTC. It yields the protein CASRTTGNYEQYF.

The V and J genes are TRBV18 and TRBJ1-4, with 8 bases fitting TRBD1. Germline CDR1 reads KGHSH; CDR2 reads LQKENI. The J segment lost 3 bases and the V segment lost 6 bases, leaving 3 bases of the junction unmatched. This CDR3 is 14 amino acids long. The CDR3 spells CASSDRGANEKLFF. CDR3 DNA: TGTGCCAGCTCCGACAGGGGCGCTAATGAAAAACTGTTTTTT.

The chain links TRBV18 to TRBJ2-5; D uncertain. V lost 3 bases and J lost 6, with 8 bases in between. Germline V gene sequence: CDR1 KGHSH, CDR2 LQKENI. The CDR3 covers 12 residues. CDR3 loop: CASSPTDQTQYF. In DNA form, the CDR3 reads TGTGCCAGCTCACCCACGGACCAGACCCAGTACTTC.

The CDR3 here is CASSLGLASDTQYF. The DNA for the CDR3 is TGTGCCAGCAGCTTGGGACTAGCTTCGGATACGCAGTATTTT. This sequence joins TRBV11-3 and TRBJ2-3; TRBD2 matches 9 bases. Germline lookup yields CDR1 SGHNT and CDR2 YENEEA. CDR3 length: 14 amino acids. V was pared by 3 bases and J by 6 bases, with 4 bases of the junction left unmatched. The full variable domain, with the rest looked up from reference TRBV11-3 and TRBJ2-3, is EAGVVQSPRYKIIEKKQPVAFWCNPISGHNTLYWYLQNLGQGPELLIRYENEEAVDDSQLPKDRFSAERLKGVDSTLKIQPAELGDSAVYLCASSLGLASDTQYFGPGTRLTVL.

J is TRBJ2-2 and V is TRBV2; 7 bases map to TRBD2. The V gene's germline CDR1 is SNHLY and CDR2 FYNNEI. V dropped 4 bases and J dropped 5; count of bases not matched to a gene: 10. This CDR3 is 16 amino acids long. CDR3 DNA sequence: TGTGCCAGCAGTGGGGCTAGCGGAGGGCGGACCGGGGAGCTGTTTTTT. It encodes CASSGASGGRTGELFF.

The V gene is TRBV2, the J gene TRBJ2-1, with 8 positions matching TRBD2. J gave up 0 bases and V 3 bases, and 1 base lay outside the gene matches. The CDR3 has 15 residues. From germline, CDR1 is SNHLY and CDR2 FYNNEI. The CDR3, as DNA: TGTGCCAGCAGTGACACTAGCGGCTCCTACAATGAGCAGTTCTTC. Its translation: CASSDTSGSYNEQFF.